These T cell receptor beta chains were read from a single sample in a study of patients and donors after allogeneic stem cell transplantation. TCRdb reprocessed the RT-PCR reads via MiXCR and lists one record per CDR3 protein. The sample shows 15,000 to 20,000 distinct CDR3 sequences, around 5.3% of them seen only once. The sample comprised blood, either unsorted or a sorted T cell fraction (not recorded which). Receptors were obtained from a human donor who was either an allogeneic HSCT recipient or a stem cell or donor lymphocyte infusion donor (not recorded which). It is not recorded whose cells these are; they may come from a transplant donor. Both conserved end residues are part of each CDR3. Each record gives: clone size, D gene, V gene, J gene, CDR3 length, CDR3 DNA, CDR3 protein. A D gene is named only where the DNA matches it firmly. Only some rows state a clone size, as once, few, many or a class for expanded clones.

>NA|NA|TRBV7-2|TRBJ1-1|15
TGTGCCAGCAGCTTAGGTCTACAGGGTTGGACTGAAGCTTTCTTT
CASSLGLQGWTEAFF
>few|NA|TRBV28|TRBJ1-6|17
TGTGCCAGCAGTTTTATCAATTTATGGGGGCCGAGGTCACCCCTCCACTTT
CASSFINLWGPRSPLHF
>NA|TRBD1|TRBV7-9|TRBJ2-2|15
TGTGCCAGCAGCTTGACAGGGGGTATCACCGGGGAGCTGTTTTTT
CASSLTGGITGELFF
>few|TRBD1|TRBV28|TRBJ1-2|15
TGTGCCAGCAGTTCTGGACAGGGGGCAAACTATGGCTACACCTTC
CASSSGQGANYGYTF
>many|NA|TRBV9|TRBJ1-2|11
TGTGCCAGCAGCGCCCCGCATGGCTACACCTTC
CASSAPHGYTF
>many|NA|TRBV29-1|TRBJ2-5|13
TGCAGCGCCCCCTTGCCGGTCCAAGAGACCCAGTACTTC
CSAPLPVQETQYF
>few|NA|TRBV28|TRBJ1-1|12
TGTGCCAGCAGTTTAGGGGACGGGGAAGCTTTCTTT
CASSLGDGEAFF
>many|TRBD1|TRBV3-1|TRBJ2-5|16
TGTGCCAGCACATACTCTACGTGGACAGGGAAAGAGACCCAGTACTTC
CASTYSTWTGKETQYF
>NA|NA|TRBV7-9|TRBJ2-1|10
TGTGCCAGCAGCTTGGGTGAGCAGTTCTTC
CASSLGEQFF
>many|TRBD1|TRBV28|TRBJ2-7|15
TGTGCCAGCAGTGCCGTAATGACAGGGTTGGACGAGCAGTACTTC
CASSAVMTGLDEQYF
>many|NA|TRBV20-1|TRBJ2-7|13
TGCAGTGCTCGCCGGACAGCTACCTACGAGCAGTACTTC
CSARRTATYEQYF
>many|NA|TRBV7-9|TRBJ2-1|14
TGTGCCAGCAGCTCCTTAGGACTGTTAGATGAGCAGTTCTTC
CASSSLGLLDEQFF
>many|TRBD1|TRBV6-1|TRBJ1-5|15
TGTGCCAGCAGAACGACAGGGGGCGCAGGTCAGCCCCAGCATTTT
CASRTTGGAGQPQHF
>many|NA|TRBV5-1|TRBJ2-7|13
TGCGCCAGCAGCTTCTTCGATTCCTACGAGCAGTACTTC
CASSFFDSYEQYF
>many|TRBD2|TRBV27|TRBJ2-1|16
TGTGCCAGCAATCAACTAGCGGGGGTTACCTACAATGAGCAGTTCTTC
CASNQLAGVTYNEQFF
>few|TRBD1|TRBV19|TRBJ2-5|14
TGTGCCAGTAGTGCATCAGGGGGCTTAGAGACCCAGTACTTC
CASSASGGLETQYF
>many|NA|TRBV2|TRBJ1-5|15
TGTGCCAGCAGTGGAGAGAGAGGGGGTGGTCAGCCCCAGCATTTT
CASSGERGGGQPQHF
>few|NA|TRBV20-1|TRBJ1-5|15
TGCAGTGCTAGTTTCATAACGCTAGGCGATCAGCCCCAGCATTTT
CSASFITLGDQPQHF
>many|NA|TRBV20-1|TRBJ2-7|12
TGCAGTGCTAGAGATAATCAGTACGAGCAGTACTTC
CSARDNQYEQYF
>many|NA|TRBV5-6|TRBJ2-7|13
TGTGCCAGCAGCTTACAGGGAGGGTACGAGCAGTACTTC
CASSLQGGYEQYF
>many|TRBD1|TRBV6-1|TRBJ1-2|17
TGTGCCAGCAGGCGGGACAGTACCTCCGACGGCCACTATGGCTACACCTTC
CASRRDSTSDGHYGYTF
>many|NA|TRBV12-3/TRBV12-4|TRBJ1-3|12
TGTGCCAGCAACTTAGTGGGGGACACCATATATTTT
CASNLVGDTIYF
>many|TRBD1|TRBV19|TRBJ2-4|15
TGTGCCAGTCAAACAACCGGGACAGTCAAAAACATTCAGTACTTC
CASQTTGTVKNIQYF
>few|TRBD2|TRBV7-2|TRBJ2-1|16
TGTGCCAGCAGCGAAGAAGCGGGACTAGGATACGATGAGCAGTTCTTC
CASSEEAGLGYDEQFF
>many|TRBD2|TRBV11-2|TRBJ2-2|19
TGTGCCAGCAGCTTGTTTCCTGGACTAGCGGTTCCCAACACCGGGGAGCTGTTTTTT
CASSLFPGLAVPNTGELFF
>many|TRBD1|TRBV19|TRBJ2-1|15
TGTGCCAGTAGTAAAGGGGACAGGAGACGCAATGAGCAGTTCTTC
CASSKGDRRRNEQFF
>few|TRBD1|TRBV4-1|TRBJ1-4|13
TGCGCCAGCAGCCAAGATGAGATGGGGACAGGATTTTTT
CASSQDEMGTGFF
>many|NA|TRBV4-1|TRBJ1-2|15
TGCGCCAGCAGCCCCAACCCGACCGAGAACTATGGCTACACCTTC
CASSPNPTENYGYTF
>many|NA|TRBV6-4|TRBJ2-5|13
TGTGCCAGCAGTGAATCGGGGGTGGAGACCCAGTACTTC
CASSESGVETQYF
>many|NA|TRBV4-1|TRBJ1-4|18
TGCGCCAGCAGCCAAGATTTTCGGTCCTCGGGGGTTAGTGAAAAACTGTTTTTT
CASSQDFRSSGVSEKLFF
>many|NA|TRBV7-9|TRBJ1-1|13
TGTGCCAGCAGCTCCATCTTGAACACTGAAGCTTTCTTT
CASSSILNTEAFF
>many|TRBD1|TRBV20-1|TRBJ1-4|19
TGCAGTGCTAGAGATTTACAGGGGGCGGGGACCGACCTTAATGAAAAACTGTTTTTT
CSARDLQGAGTDLNEKLFF
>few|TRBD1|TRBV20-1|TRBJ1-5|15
TGCAGTGCTGCAACCCGGACAGGGTTTGATCAGCCCCAGCATTTT
CSAATRTGFDQPQHF
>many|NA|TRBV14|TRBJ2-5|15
TGTGCCAGCAGCCAAGATCTGGGGCCATCGATTACCCAGTACTTC
CASSQDLGPSITQYF
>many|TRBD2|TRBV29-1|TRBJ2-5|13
TGCAGCGTTGAAGAAGGCGGGGGGGAGACCCAGTACTTC
CSVEEGGGETQYF
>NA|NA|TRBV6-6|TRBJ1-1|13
TGTGCCAGCAGTTATCGGGAGGACACTGGAGCTTTCTTT
CASSYREDTGAFF
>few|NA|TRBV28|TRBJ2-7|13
TGTGCCAGCAGTTTTAATGATCCAAGGGAGCAGTACTTC
CASSFNDPREQYF
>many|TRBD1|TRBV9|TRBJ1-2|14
TGTGCCAGCAGCCGACAGGGGGCGGACTATGGCTACACCTTC
CASSRQGADYGYTF
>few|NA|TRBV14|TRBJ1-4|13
TGTGCCAGCAGCCAAGGTCACCTCGGAGTTCCCAAATTT
CASSQGHLGVPKF
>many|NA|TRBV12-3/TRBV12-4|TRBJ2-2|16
TGTGCCAGCAGCCCCAAGCAGACTTGGAACACCGGGGAGCTGTTTTTT
CASSPKQTWNTGELFF
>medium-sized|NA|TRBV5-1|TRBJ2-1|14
TGCGCCAGCAGCTTGGGGACCTCCTACAATGAGCAGTTCTTC
CASSLGTSYNEQFF
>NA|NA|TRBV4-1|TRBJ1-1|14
TGCGCCAGCAGCCAAGATCCGACGATCACTGAAGCTTTCTTT
CASSQDPTITEAFF
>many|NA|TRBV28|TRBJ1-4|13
TGTGCCAGCAGGGACAGCTCGAATGAAAAACTGTTTTTT
CASRDSSNEKLFF
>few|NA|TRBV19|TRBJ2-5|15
TGTGCCAGTAGCCGCGGACGCGACCGGAGGGAGACCCAGTACTTC
CASSRGRDRRETQYF
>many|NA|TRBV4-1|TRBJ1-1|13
TGCGCCAGCAGCCAAGATCCCACAGGAAAAGCTTTCTTT
CASSQDPTGKAFF